This passage covers 27 T cell receptor beta chains from one sample sequenced in a study of beta chain features in type 1 diabetes. Of the isolated RNA, all was reverse transcribed, and so the sequenced material was expressed TCRB transcripts. Assay: immunoSEQ multiplex PCR; the TCRdb copy retains only in-frame clones and omits some. Counted here are hundreds of thousands of clones, 15% to 18% occurring once; the ten biggest clones make up 0.09% to 0.095%. Sequenced input: naive CD4+ T cells from blood. The receptors stem from a man aged 18 to 35 in good health.

This clone came up a few times. This chain connects TRBV9 to TRBJ1-4, with TRBD1 as a possible D gene (6 bases). V lost 0 bases and J lost 8, with 23 bases in between. Germline V gene lookup returns CDR1 SGDLS and CDR2 YYNGEE. The CDR3 sequence is 18 residues long. CDR3: CASSVARGLPRVGEKLFF. The CDR3 nucleotides read TGTGCCAGCAGCGTAGCTCGGGGGCTACCGAGAGTGGGGGAAAAACTGTTTTTT.

As for this clone: Within the sample, other DNA sequences also encode this same CDR3. The rearrangement joins TRBV9 to TRBJ2-7; D is undetermined. The CDR3 contains 13 residues. CDR1 and CDR2 (germline): SGDLS, YYNGEE. The germline V and J ends were trimmed by 0 bases and 3 bases, with 7 bases remaining between them. The CDR3 bases are TGTGCCAGCAGCGTAGCTGGCAGCTACGAGCAGTACTTC. Protein: CASSVAGSYEQYF.

CDR3 sequence reads: CASSLNPLGSYEQYF. The DNA for the CDR3 is TGCGCCAGCAGCCTTAATCCCTTAGGGTCCTACGAGCAGTACTTC. The chain carries TRBV4-1 and TRBJ2-7; D is undetermined. CDR1 and CDR2 from the germline V gene are MGHRA and YSYEKL. The CDR3 sequence is 15 residues long. V shed 4 bases and J shed 1 base, with 14 bases lying between them.

This clone has only a few counts. The chain joins TRBV5-1 to TRBJ2-7; possibly TRBD2 for D (5 bases). The CDR3 spans 13 residues. V was shortened by 7 bases and J by 2 bases, with 13 bases between the two germline ends. The germline V gene has CDR1 SGHRS and CDR2 YFSETQ. The CDR3 DNA is TGCGCCAGCTCTATCCTAGCCCCCTACGAGCAGTACTTC. Its protein product is CASSILAPYEQYF.

The sample holds a few counts of this clone. The chain combines TRBV29-1 with TRBJ1-2; TRBD1 matches 9 bases. Germline V lookup: CDR1 SQVTM, CDR2 ANQGSEA. This CDR3 is 12 amino acids long. With 7 bases clipped from V and 7 bases from J, the junction kept 7 bases outside the gene matches. The CDR3 DNA reads TGCAGCGCCCGGGACAGGGTCGGTGGCTACACCTTC. It translates to CSARDRVGGYTF.

The chain carries TRBV5-6 and TRBJ2-1; 12 bases align to TRBD2. The germline CDR1 and CDR2 sequences are SGHDT and YYEEEE. This CDR3 has 16 residues. Trimming at V came to 0 bases and at J to 6 bases, leaving 4 bases not matched to a gene. The CDR3 DNA is TGTGCCAGCAGCTTGGATCTAGCGGGAGGGCTCAATGAGCAGTTCTTC. It is translated as CASSLDLAGGLNEQFF.

The rearrangement links TRBV7-9 to TRBJ2-7; D remains unclear. This CDR3 is 13 amino acids long. V was trimmed by 0 bases and J by 5 bases, leaving 8 bases between them. Germline loops: CDR1 SEHNR, CDR2 FQNEAQ (reference sequence). The CDR3 DNA reads TGTGCCAGCAGCTTAGCGGGGATCAACGAGCAGTACTTC. It encodes CASSLAGINEQYF. The full variable domain, rest sourced from reference TRBV7-9 and TRBJ2-7, is DTGVSQNPRHKITKRGQNVTFRCDPISEHNRLYWYRQTLGQGPEFLTYFQNEAQLEKSRLLSDRFSAERPKGSFSTLEIQRTEQGDSAMYLCASSLAGINEQYFGPGTRLTVT.

The table lists this clone with a count of one. The CDR3 reads CASSPSPRGSGRATADEQFF. Here the CDR3 DNA reads TGTGCCAGCAGCCCAAGCCCCCGGGGTAGCGGGAGGGCTACGGCCGATGAGCAGTTCTTC. V is TRBV7-6 and J is TRBJ2-1; 11 nucleotides match TRBD2. The CDR3 totals 20 residues. The germline V gene has CDR1 SGHVS and CDR2 FNYEAQ. V shed 5 bases and J 8 bases; nucleotides not matched to a gene: 23.

J is TRBJ1-5 and V is TRBV15, with TRBD1 identical over 8 bases. Germline-derived CDR1 and CDR2 are LNHNV and YYDKDF (reference sequence). The CDR3 has 16 amino acids. J was trimmed by 3 bases and V by 5 bases; bases with no gene match: 9. This CDR3 is CATSLGPTGVNQPQHF. CDR3 nucleotide sequence: TGTGCCACCAGCTTGGGTCCGACAGGGGTCAATCAGCCCCAGCATTTT.

On this clone: Other DNA sequences in this sample translate to the same CDR3. The CDR3 nucleotides are TGTGCCAGCAGTTTAGGGACTGAAGCTTTCTTT. Its protein is CASSLGTEAFF. The chain recombines TRBV28 with TRBJ1-1; unclear D gene. Germline V gene lookup returns CDR1 MDHEN and CDR2 SYDVKM. V was shortened by 2 bases and J by 5 bases, with 3 bases between the two germline ends. The CDR3 runs to 11 residues.

Comments on this clone: The sample carries other DNA sequences with the same CDR3. V and J are TRBV5-1 and TRBJ2-1; D perhaps matches TRBD2 (5 bases). CDR1 is SGHRS and CDR2 is YFSETQ in the germline V gene. The V end was cut by 0 bases, the J end by 9 bases, with 10 bases between. This CDR3 is built from 13 residues. The CDR3 DNA follows: TGCGCCAGCAGCTTGGGGGGAGCTGGTGAGCAGTTCTTC. Protein: CASSLGGAGEQFF.

The J gene is TRBJ2-2, the V gene TRBV2; unclear D gene. The germline CDR1 and CDR2 sequences are SNHLY and FYNNEI. V dropped 5 bases and J dropped 1 base, with 14 bases sitting between them. This CDR3 is 16 amino acids long. CDR3 in amino acids: CASSLGRVWNTGELFF. Written as DNA, the CDR3 is TGTGCCAGCAGTCTTGGTCGGGTTTGGAACACCGGGGAGCTGTTTTTT.

The CDR3 DNA reads as TGTGCCAGCAGTTACGACGGCGGGAGGGCCAAAAACATTCAGTACTTC. Translation: CASSYDGGRAKNIQYF. The chain employs TRBV6-5 and TRBJ2-4; TRBD2 agrees at 8 bases. Trimming cost V 2 bases and J 1 base; bases outside gene matches: 4. The germline gives CDR1 MNHEY, CDR2 SVGAGI. This CDR3 contains 16 residues.

This clone has just a few counts. The V call is TRBV25-1, the J call TRBJ1-2, with unresolved D. V was pared by 9 bases and J by 2 bases, with 13 bases between. This CDR3 is 13 amino acids long. CDR1 and CDR2 (germline): MGHDK, SYGVNS. The CDR3 DNA sequence: TGTGCCAGTGCCCCACAGTTAAACTATGGCTACACCTTC. This translates into CASAPQLNYGYTF.

This clone was seen more than once but under ten times. CDR3 DNA sequence: TGCGCCAGCAGCGCCCTACAGGGACAACCCCAGCATTTT. It specifies CASSALQGQPQHF. The chain recombines TRBV5-1 with TRBJ1-5; a possible D gene is TRBD1 (6 bases). Looked up from germline, CDR1 is SGHRS and CDR2 is YFSETQ. Trimming took 4 bases from V and 10 from J, leaving 15 bases between them. The CDR3 runs to 13 residues.

The J gene is TRBJ2-1, the V gene TRBV5-6; D may be TRBD1 (6 bases). Trimming took off 6 bases at V and 8 bases at J, with 18 bases between the two ends. Germline values: CDR1 SGHDT, CDR2 YYEEEE. CDR3 length: 14 residues. CDR3 sequence reads: CASTFTPDSHEQFF. The CDR3, as DNA: TGTGCCAGCACCTTCACACCGGACAGCCATGAGCAGTTCTTC.

This clone was seen a few times. This specimen includes other DNA sequences encoding the same CDR3. The chain has TRBV9 and TRBJ1-3; D remains unclear. With 5 bases removed from V and 1 base from J, the gap between germline ends came to 1 base. The CDR3 covers 11 residues. Germline CDR1 SGDLS, CDR2 YYNGEE. The CDR3 nucleotides read TGTGCCAGCAGATCTGGAAACACCATATATTTT. Encoded protein: CASRSGNTIYF.

The V call is TRBV30, the J call TRBJ2-5; 8 bases fit TRBD1. Germline V gives CDR1 GTSNPN, CDR2 SVGIG (reference sequence). This CDR3 is 15 amino acids long. The V and J ends lost 4 bases and 4 bases, in that order; junction bases with no gene match: 11. Here the CDR3 DNA reads TGTGCCTGGACCCCGGGCAGGGGGCTTGTAGAGACCCAGTACTTC. Translating it yields CAWTPGRGLVETQYF.

This clone was counted between two and nine times. This sample includes further DNA sequences coding for the same CDR3. The chain recombines TRBV7-2 with TRBJ2-3; D ambiguous. Germline lookup yields CDR1 SGHTA and CDR2 FQGNSA. The CDR3 loop spans 14 amino acids. Trimming left V 1 base short and J 1 base short, with 6 bases between. CDR3 sequence: CASSLDRGTDTQYF. The CDR3 DNA is TGTGCCAGCAGCTTAGACCGGGGCACAGATACGCAGTATTTT. Full variable domain (outside the CDR3, taken from reference TRBV7-2 and TRBJ2-3): GAGVSQSPSNKVTEKGKDVELRCDPISGHTALYWYRQSLGQGLEFLIYFQGNSAPDKSGLPSDRFSAERTGGSVSTLTIQRTQQEDSAVYLCASSLDRGTDTQYFGPGTRLTVL.

CDR3 DNA sequence: TGTGCCAGCAGCGTAGGCCCCCGGGTACCCTACGAGCAGTACTTC. This translates into CASSVGPRVPYEQYF. The J gene is TRBJ2-7, the V gene TRBV9; D is unresolved. This CDR3 region has 15 residues. The V end lost 0 bases, the J end lost 2 bases, and 12 bases lay between the germline ends. CDR1 SGDLS and CDR2 YYNGEE come from the germline V gene.

This rearrangement joins TRBV11-2 to TRBJ1-1; TRBD1 might be the D (5 bases). CDR3 length: 12 residues. Germline CDR1 SGHAT, CDR2 FQNNGV. The V end lost 5 bases, the J end lost 4 bases, and 8 bases lay between the germline ends. The CDR3 reads CASSPRGTEAFF. The CDR3 bases are TGTGCCAGCAGCCCGAGGGGCACTGAAGCTTTCTTT. Together with reference TRBV11-2 and TRBJ1-1, the CDR3 gives the full variable domain: EAGVAQSPRYKIIEKRQSVAFWCNPISGHATLYWYQQILGQGPKLLIQFQNNGVVDDSQLPKDRFSAERLKGVDSTLKIQPAKLEDSAVYLCASSPRGTEAFFGQGTRLTVV.

Only a few counts were recorded for this clone. The chain employs TRBV7-8 and TRBJ1-4; D uncertain. CDR3 size: 16 residues. CDR1 and CDR2 from the germline V gene are SGHVS and FQNEAQ. The ends were cut back, 5 bases at V and 8 bases at J, with 21 bases in the middle. DNA of the CDR3: TGTGCCAGCAGCGCGAGAAGGGTCGGGCCAGTAGAAAAACTGTTTTTT. This codes for CASSARRVGPVEKLFF.

This clone was observed a few times. This sequence joins TRBV5-1 and TRBJ1-5; TRBD1 agrees at 8 bases. The V and J ends lost 0 bases and 1 base, in that order; junction bases with no gene match: 9. Per the germline V gene, CDR1 is SGHRS and CDR2 is YFSETQ. The CDR3 covers 18 residues. CDR3 DNA sequence: TGCGCCAGCAGCTTGGGGTGGGGCAGGGGGCAGAGCAATCAGCCCCAGCATTTT. Its protein is CASSLGWGRGQSNQPQHF.

This sequence joins TRBV11-1 and TRBJ1-2; 7 nucleotides agree with TRBD1. This CDR3 comprises 16 residues. CDR1 SGHAT and CDR2 FQDESV come from the germline V gene (reference sequence). The V and J ends lost 4 bases and 4 bases, in that order; junction bases with no gene match: 12. The CDR3 DNA reads TGTGCCAGCAGCTCCGCTAGGGGGCCGAAAGGCTATGGCTACACCTTC. The encoded protein is CASSSARGPKGYGYTF.

The J gene is TRBJ1-2, the V gene TRBV15; TRBD1 aligns across 8 bases. Germline V lookup: CDR1 LNHNV, CDR2 YYDKDF (reference sequence). CDR3 length equals 15 residues. V lost 3 bases, J lost 7 bases, and 10 bases stayed unmatched. CDR3 loop: CATSRRTGSKGGYTF. CDR3 nucleotides: TGTGCCACCAGCAGGAGGACAGGGTCTAAGGGTGGCTACACCTTC.

This clone was observed a handful of times. The genes are TRBV4-3 and TRBJ2-2; D uncertain. CDR1 is LGHNA and CDR2 is YSLEER in the germline V gene. This CDR3 comprises 13 residues. V lost 1 base and J lost 7, with 7 bases in between. The CDR3 nucleotides read TGCGCCAGCAGCCAAGTAACGCTCGGGGAGCTGTTTTTT. It yields the protein CASSQVTLGELFF.

This clone was counted between two and nine times. This chain uses TRBV11-3 with TRBJ2-5, with D perhaps TRBD2 (6 bases). CDR1 and CDR2 from the germline V gene are SGHNT and YENEEA. The CDR3 contains 13 residues. V was pared by 5 bases and J by 0 bases, with 7 bases between. Written as DNA, the CDR3 is TGTGCCAGCAGCCGGGACTACCAAGAGACCCAGTACTTC. Translated, it gives CASSRDYQETQYF.